Detailed here is one T cell receptor beta chain. The same CDR3 is also encoded by other DNA sequences in this sample. The entry originates in a study of blood T cell repertoires in COVID-19. In the study overall: The origin of the acute and convalescent COVID-19 samples was the United States, Italy and Spain. T cells, B-cell-depleted T cells, or PBMCs supplied cDNA or gDNA.

The V gene end was trimmed by 3 bases and the J gene end by 5 bases; junction bases not matched to a gene: 3. CDR1 and CDR2 (germline): MDHEN, SYDVKM. The CDR3 has 13 amino acids. Original methodology: From reference gene primer amplification, estimates of nucleated cell counts were derived. Produced via immunoSEQ multiplex PCR; TCRdb's table is partial and in-frame only. The D gene and trimming were derived from the DNA, and the V and J assignments and clone size from that table. The table lists just under 300,000 clones, 85% to 90% of them singletons, with 1% to 1.5% in the top ten. The receptor comes from a man between 65 and 80 years old with acute or convalescent COVID-19. Sequenced: peripheral blood. The gene calls are TRBV28 and TRBJ2-5; 7 bases agree with TRBD2. CDR3 sequence (DNA): TGTGCCAGCAGTTTGGGGAGGGGTGAGACCCAGTACTTC. It encodes CASSLGRGETQYF.